Below, 27 T cell receptor beta chains from the same sample are listed, as sequenced in a study of cytomegalovirus exposure and HLA in healthy donors. The study ran its PCR with 60 Vbeta and 13 Jbeta primers. This table comes from immunoSEQ multiplex PCR, and its TCRdb copy is limited to in-frame clones, with some not included. This sample has roughly 190,000 clones, with around 81% found just once. Sequencing input: PBMCs. Source of these receptors: a man aged 18 to 30 in good health and CMV-seronegative.

The V and J genes are TRBV19 and TRBJ2-5, with D possibly TRBD2 on 5 matching bases. Between the trimmed V and J ends, which lost 0 bases and 1 base, there was a span of 9 bases. This CDR3 spans 15 amino acids. Germline values: CDR1 LNHDA, CDR2 SQIVND (reference sequence). The CDR3 loop is CASSIEAGLQETQYF. CDR3 nucleotides: TGTGCCAGTAGTATAGAGGCGGGCCTCCAAGAGACCCAGTACTTC.

This sequence joins TRBV5-1 and TRBJ2-1; 10 nucleotides align to TRBD2. Germline V gene data show CDR1 as SGHRS and CDR2 as YFSETQ. V shed 2 bases, J shed 4 bases, and the junction held 6 bases outside the gene matches. The CDR3 sequence is 16 residues long. The CDR3 loop reads CASSLMPSGGYNEQFF. In DNA, the CDR3 is TGCGCCAGCAGCTTAATGCCTAGCGGGGGTTACAATGAGCAGTTCTTC.

The chain is built from TRBV30 and TRBJ1-4; TRBD1 might be the D (5 bases). Germline V gives CDR1 GTSNPN, CDR2 SVGIG (reference sequence). V dropped 4 bases and J dropped 7 bases, with 16 bases sitting between them. The CDR3 is 14 residues long. CDR3 loop: CAWTRGGSGEKLFF. The CDR3 DNA reads TGTGCCTGGACCCGCGGGGGTTCGGGTGAAAAACTGTTTTTT.

CDR3 sequence reads: CASSPWGRGRSGNTIYF. CDR3 nucleotides: TGTGCCAGCAGCCCCTGGGGGCGGGGGCGGTCTGGAAACACCATATATTTT. This sequence joins TRBV7-2 and TRBJ1-3; D perhaps matches TRBD1 (6 bases). This CDR3 contains 17 residues. V gave up 5 bases and J gave up 1 base, with 18 bases separating them. Germline V gene lookup returns CDR1 SGHTA and CDR2 FQGNSA.

The chain employs TRBV5-4 and TRBJ1-3, with a tentative D call TRBD1 (6 bases). CDR3 length: 15 amino acids. The V and J ends lost 3 bases and 0 bases respectively, with 10 bases between them. In germline, CDR1 is SGHNT, CDR2 YYREEE (reference sequence). The chain's CDR3 is CASSSDRYSGNTIYF. CDR3 bases: TGTGCCAGCAGCTCGGACAGATACTCTGGAAACACCATATATTTT. Full variable domain (rest looked up from reference TRBV5-4 and TRBJ1-3): ETGVTQSPTHLIKTRGQQVTLRCSSQSGHNTVSWYQQALGQGPQFIFQYYREEENGRGNFPPRFSGLQFPNYSSELNVNALELDDSALYLCASSSDRYSGNTIYFGEGSWLTVV.

The rearrangement uses TRBV29-1 and TRBJ2-1, with a weak D call TRBD2 (6 bases). Germline V lookup: CDR1 SQVTM, CDR2 ANQGSEA. This CDR3 has 13 residues. CDR3 nucleotide sequence: TGCGTGGGGGGACCGGATACCTACAATGAGCAGTTCTTC. Its translation: CVGGPDTYNEQFF.

V gene TRBV7-9 combines with J gene TRBJ2-7; maybe TRBD1 (6 bases). Germline V gene sequence: CDR1 SEHNR, CDR2 FQNEAQ (reference sequence). The CDR3 totals 16 residues. V was trimmed by 1 base and J by 0 bases, leaving 13 bases between them. As DNA, the CDR3 is TGTGCCAGCAGCTTAGAGGCTACAGGGAGCTCCTACGAGCAGTACTTC. Residues: CASSLEATGSSYEQYF.

This clone appeared once. The V gene is TRBV20-1, the J gene TRBJ2-7, with a possible D match to TRBD2 (6 bases). Germline V CDR1 and CDR2: DFQATT, SNEGSKA (reference sequence). Trimming removed 3 bases at V and 7 bases at J, with 10 bases between. The CDR3 extends over 11 amino acids. The CDR3 loop is CSASPGGEQYF. For the CDR3, the DNA is TGCAGTGCTAGTCCTGGGGGGGAGCAGTACTTC.

The chain is built from TRBV6-6 and TRBJ2-7; tentative D call: TRBD1 (5 bases). V shed 5 bases and J shed 1 base, with 18 bases lying between them. Looked up from germline, CDR1 is MNHNY and CDR2 is SVGAGI (reference sequence). The CDR3 spans 16 residues. The CDR3 reads CASSQTQGPTSYEQYF. The CDR3 DNA is TGTGCCAGCAGTCAGACCCAGGGTCCCACATCCTACGAGCAGTACTTC.

The chain couples TRBV4-2 to TRBJ2-1, with D possibly being TRBD2 (5 bases). Trimming removed 3 bases at V and 5 bases at J, with 14 bases between. CDR3 size: 15 residues. The germline CDR1 and CDR2 sequences are LGHNA and YNFKEQ. The CDR3 sequence is CASSHTGLPDNEQFF. The CDR3 DNA reads as TGTGCCAGCAGCCATACCGGACTGCCTGACAATGAGCAGTTCTTC.

The rearrangement joins TRBV18 to TRBJ2-3, with 8 bases identical to TRBD1. J was trimmed by 0 bases and V by 3 bases; bases with no gene match: 2. This CDR3 comprises 15 residues. Germline CDR1 is KGHSH and CDR2 is LQKENI. DNA for the CDR3: TGTGCCAGCTCACCGACAGGGGCTAGCACAGATACGCAGTATTTT. It translates to CASSPTGASTDTQYF.

This clone was counted between two and nine times. The V gene is TRBV6-5, the J gene TRBJ2-3, with D unclear. Trimming removed 3 bases from V and 6 bases from J, with 10 bases in between. The CDR3 runs to 13 residues. Germline lookup yields CDR1 MNHEY and CDR2 SVGAGI. The CDR3: CASSYDPSDTQYF. The CDR3, as DNA: TGTGCCAGCAGTTATGACCCTAGTGATACGCAGTATTTT.

This chain uses TRBV6-1 with TRBJ2-2, with 9 bases identical to TRBD2. The V and J ends lost 1 base and 4 bases, in that order; junction bases with no gene match: 7. There are 17 residues in the CDR3. Germline-derived CDR1 and CDR2 are MNHNS and SASEGT. The DNA of the CDR3 is TGTGCCAGCAGTGAAGAACTAGCGGGTCGGATCACCGGGGAGCTGTTTTTT. This translates into CASSEELAGRITGELFF.

The J gene is TRBJ2-7, the V gene TRBV5-6; D unclear. The germline V gene encodes CDR1 SGHDT and CDR2 YYEEEE. Trimming pared 4 bases from V and 6 bases from J, leaving 14 bases between. This CDR3 has 13 amino acids. CDR3 loop: CASSARLVAEQYF. CDR3 coding DNA: TGTGCCAGCAGCGCCCGGCTAGTCGCCGAGCAGTACTTC.

V usage is TRBV30 and J usage is TRBJ1-2; D may be TRBD1 (6 bases). The CDR3 loop spans 16 amino acids. V gave up 2 bases and J gave up 5 bases, with 21 bases separating them. CDR1 is GTSNPN, CDR2 SVGIG, per germline (reference sequence). Here the CDR3 DNA reads TGTGCCTGGAGTTGGGGGGGGCGCTTGGAGGGTTATGGCTACACCTTC. It specifies CAWSWGGRLEGYGYTF. Full variable domain (missing parts from reference TRBV30 and TRBJ1-2): SQTIHQWPATLVQPVGSPLSLECTVEGTSNPNLYWYRQAAGRGLQLLFYSVGIGQISSEVPQNLSASRPQDRQFILSSKKLLLSDSGFYLCAWSWGGRLEGYGYTFGSGTRLTVV.

The J gene is TRBJ1-6, the V gene TRBV14, with D possibly being TRBD1 (6 bases). There are 15 residues in the CDR3. Trimming shortened V by 0 bases and J by 9 bases, and 12 bases separated the two germline ends. From germline, CDR1 is SGHDN and CDR2 FVKESK. This chain's CDR3 is CASSQELGAGSPLHF. The CDR3 DNA reads TGTGCCAGCAGCCAAGAATTGGGGGCAGGTTCACCCCTCCACTTT.

The rearrangement links TRBV2 to TRBJ2-5; D not certain. V lost 8 bases and J 3 bases, leaving 4 bases between the germline ends. CDR3 length: 10 residues. Germline V CDR1 and CDR2: SNHLY, FYNNEI. In nucleotides, the CDR3 is TGTGCCAGCTGCGAAGAGACCCAGTACTTC. It encodes CASCEETQYF.

The chain uses TRBV4-1 and TRBJ2-3, with D unresolved. Germline V gene sequence: CDR1 MGHRA, CDR2 YSYEKL. The CDR3 loop spans 17 amino acids. V was clipped by 1 base and J by 3 bases, with 17 bases between them. The CDR3: CASSQVLLRPRTDTQYF. The CDR3 DNA reads as TGCGCCAGCAGCCAAGTACTCCTGCGGCCGCGGACAGATACGCAGTATTTT.

The chain carries TRBV28 and TRBJ2-7; 9 bases map to TRBD1. After removal of 5 bases from V and 7 bases from J, the junction contained 12 bases not matched to a gene. Germline loops: CDR1 MDHEN, CDR2 SYDVKM. This CDR3 has 15 residues. CDR3 sequence reads: CASSDLGTGSQEQYF. In DNA, the CDR3 is TGTGCCAGCAGTGATTTAGGGACAGGGTCTCAAGAGCAGTACTTC.

The rearrangement joins TRBV21-1 to TRBJ1-1. TRBV21-1 is a documented pseudogene. The CDR3 loop spans 15 amino acids. CDR3 amino acids: CASSKAPRGWTEAFF. CDR3 bases: TGTGCCAGCAGCAAAGCGCCGCGGGGTTGGACTGAAGCTTTCTTT.

The chain couples TRBV25-1 to TRBJ1-2; 11 nucleotides align to TRBD1. The trim removed 2 bases at V and 6 bases at J, leaving 5 bases unmatched. Germline V lookup: CDR1 MGHDK, CDR2 SYGVNS. This CDR3 contains 15 residues. CDR3 in amino acids: CASSEGTGGSNGYTF. The CDR3 coding sequence is TGTGCCAGCAGTGAAGGGACAGGGGGTTCGAATGGCTACACCTTC.

V usage is TRBV11-2 and J usage is TRBJ2-5, with 16 nucleotides matching TRBD2. The CDR3 loop spans 17 amino acids. V lost 5 bases and J lost 5; bases outside the gene matches: 8. Per the germline V gene, CDR1 is SGHAT and CDR2 is FQNNGV. The CDR3 nucleotides read TGTGCCAGCAGCGTCGGGACTAGCGGGGGGGCTGTGGAGACCCAGTACTTC. Translating it yields CASSVGTSGGAVETQYF.

The chain employs TRBV2 and TRBJ1-4, with 9 bases matching TRBD1. After removal of 8 bases from V and 3 bases from J, the junction contained 4 bases not matched to a gene. Germline V lookup: CDR1 SNHLY, CDR2 FYNNEI. The CDR3 runs to 14 residues. The CDR3 loop is CASGGTGSNEKLFF. The CDR3 DNA follows: TGTGCCAGCGGCGGGACAGGGTCTAATGAAAAACTGTTTTTT.

This chain links TRBV18 with TRBJ1-5, with 9 positions matching TRBD1. The CDR3 is made up of 16 amino acids. From germline, CDR1 is KGHSH and CDR2 LQKENI. V shed 4 bases and J 0 bases; nucleotides not matched to a gene: 4. The CDR3 region is CASSLLDRGSNQPQHF. The CDR3 DNA reads as TGTGCCAGCTCACTCCTGGACAGGGGTAGCAATCAGCCCCAGCATTTT.

As regards this clone: Sequence at one end of the junction differs from germline and may be a read error. The chain recombines TRBV7-9 with TRBJ1-1; a possible D gene is TRBD1 (5 bases). CDR3 length: 14 residues. The V gene's germline CDR1 is SEHNR and CDR2 FQNEAQ (reference sequence). CDR3 region: CSSSDRSGGTEAFF. As DNA, the CDR3 is TGTTCCAGCAGCGATCGCTCGGGGGGCACTGAAGCTTTCTTT.

The chain combines TRBV5-1 with TRBJ2-1; 13 bases agree with TRBD2. Germline-derived CDR1 and CDR2 are SGHRS and YFSETQ. J gave up 9 bases and V 3 bases, and 6 bases lay outside the gene matches. The CDR3 covers 15 residues. The CDR3 loop is CASSYGLAGAGEQFF. CDR3 coding DNA: TGCGCCAGCAGCTACGGACTAGCGGGAGCAGGTGAGCAGTTCTTC.

This chain connects TRBV5-4 to TRBJ1-2, with D maybe TRBD1 (6 bases). V was cut by 4 bases and J by 7 bases, with 14 bases left in between. CDR1 is SGHNT and CDR2 is YYREEE in the germline V gene (reference sequence). The CDR3 has 13 amino acids. The CDR3 DNA is TGTGCCAGCAGCCCCGGGGGGGCGGGTGGCTACACCTTC. Protein product: CASSPGGAGGYTF.